The 17 T cell receptor beta chains given below trace back to one sample, sequenced in a study of neurological immune-mediated disorders. TCRdb fed the 5' RACE reads into MiXCR, producing one record per CDR3 protein. The table lists about 62,000 distinct CDR3 sequences, 4.5% to 5.5% of them singletons. Material for sequencing was PBMCs. Every receptor here comes from a woman aged 45-65 years with multiple sclerosis.

This clonotype was counted many times. The V and J genes are TRBV5-1 and TRBJ1-1; TRBD1 agrees at 8 bases. Germline CDR1 reads SGHRS; CDR2 reads YFSETQ. V gave up 4 bases and J gave up 5 bases; unmatched junction bases: 13. CDR3 length: 16 residues. The chain's CDR3 is CASSMRDGQGGTEAFF. The CDR3 region has the DNA TGCGCCAGCAGCATGCGCGACGGACAGGGAGGTACTGAAGCTTTCTTT.

This clonotype was seen repeatedly, ten times or more. The gene calls are TRBV4-3 and TRBJ2-7; either TRBD1 or TRBD2 may fit D (6 bases each). CDR1 LGHNA and CDR2 YSLEER come from the germline V gene. This CDR3 is 13 amino acids long. The V end was cut by 0 bases, the J end by 6 bases, with 9 bases between. CDR3 DNA: TGCGCCAGCAGCCAAGATCGGGGGCGCGAGCAGTACTTC. Translated: CASSQDRGREQYF.

This clonotype was found many times. The chain carries TRBV10-3 and TRBJ1-2; possible D gene TRBD1, 6 bases. This CDR3 has 17 amino acids. The germline CDR1 and CDR2 sequences are ENHRY and SYGVKD. V lost 0 bases, J lost 0 bases, and 14 bases lay in between. CDR3 nucleotides: TGTGCCATCAGTGAGTCAAATAGACAGGAAGCTAACTATGGCTACACCTTC. Its translation: CAISESNRQEANYGYTF.

This clonotype was seen ten or more times. The rearrangement joins TRBV5-1 to TRBJ2-6, with D perhaps matching TRBD2 (5 bases). The V end was cut by 2 bases, the J end by 0 bases, with 12 bases between. The CDR3 runs 17 residues. Germline V gene lookup returns CDR1 SGHRS and CDR2 YFSETQ. CDR3 nucleotides: TGCGCCAGCAGCTTAGGGCAGGCGGGCTCTGGGGCCAACGTCCTGACTTTC. It specifies CASSLGQAGSGANVLTF. Supplemented by reference TRBV5-1 and TRBJ2-6, the full variable domain reads KAGVTQTPRYLIKTRGQQVTLSCSPISGHRSVSWYQQTPGQGLQFLFEYFSETQRNKGNFPGRFSGRQFSNSRSEMNVSTLELGDSALYLCASSLGQAGSGANVLTFGAGSRLTVL.

This clonotype was found many times. The chain employs TRBV7-3 and TRBJ2-2, with TRBD1 identical over 9 bases. After removal of 1 base from V and 7 bases from J, the junction contained 4 bases not matched to a gene. Germline V gene lookup returns CDR1 SGHTA and CDR2 FQGTGA. This CDR3 spans 15 amino acids. In DNA, the CDR3 is TGTGCCAGCAGCTTAAGTGGACAGGGGATCGGGGAGCTGTTTTTT. Amino acid sequence: CASSLSGQGIGELFF.

This clonotype was counted at least ten times. The chain is built from TRBV7-2 and TRBJ2-2; a weak D match, TRBD1 (5 bases). The length of the CDR3 is 15 residues. V lost 6 bases and J lost 4, with 15 bases in between. The germline gives CDR1 SGHTA, CDR2 FQGNSA. CDR3 amino acids: CASRGRGAGTGELFF. CDR3 nucleotide sequence: TGTGCCAGCAGGGGTCGTGGGGCTGGCACCGGGGAGCTGTTTTTT.

The table lists this clonotype with many counts. This rearrangement joins TRBV5-1 to TRBJ1-3; weak D call: TRBD1 (5 bases). Germline V gene data show CDR1 as SGHRS and CDR2 as YFSETQ. The CDR3 is made up of 15 amino acids. V dropped 0 bases and J dropped 4 bases, with 11 bases sitting between them. CDR3 nucleotide sequence: TGCGCCAGCAGCTTGGCAGGGACTCTGGGAAACACCATATATTTT. Its translation is CASSLAGTLGNTIYF.

This clonotype was found a few times. V is TRBV19 and J is TRBJ2-1; the match to TRBD1 covers 9 bases. This CDR3 contains 13 residues. V dropped 7 bases and J dropped 9; count of bases not matched to a gene: 7. Germline V lookup: CDR1 LNHDA, CDR2 SQIVND (reference sequence). CDR3: CASKIQGAGEQFF. The CDR3 region has the DNA TGTGCCAGTAAGATACAGGGGGCGGGTGAGCAGTTCTTC.

This clonotype was observed at least ten times. The CDR3 loop reads CASSRGRAGGIDTQYF. CDR3 nucleotides: TGTGCCAGCAGCCGGGGCCGGGCGGGGGGAATTGATACGCAGTATTTT. The V gene is TRBV14, the J gene TRBJ2-3, with TRBD2 matching 8 bases. There are 16 residues in the CDR3. Trimming removed 4 bases from V and 6 bases from J; junction bases left unmatched: 12. CDR1 is SGHDN, CDR2 FVKESK, per germline. Together with reference TRBV14 and TRBJ2-3, the CDR3 gives the full variable domain: EAGVTQFPSHSVIEKGQTVTLRCDPISGHDNLYWYRRVMGKEIKFLLHFVKESKQDESGMPNNRFLAERTGGTYSTLKVQPAELEDSGVYFCASSRGRAGGIDTQYFGPGTRLTVL.

This clonotype was counted at least ten times. The chain recombines TRBV20-1 with TRBJ2-2; tentative D call: TRBD1 (6 bases). V lost 3 bases and J 7 bases, leaving 18 bases between the germline ends. There are 15 residues in the CDR3. Germline lookup yields CDR1 DFQATT and CDR2 SNEGSKA (reference sequence). Written as DNA, the CDR3 is TGCAGTGCTAGGCCGGGACATAAAGTTCTCGGGGAGCTGTTTTTT. Translating it yields CSARPGHKVLGELFF.

This clonotype was counted many times. This chain links TRBV21-1 with TRBJ1-1. TRBV21-1 is classified as a pseudogene. This CDR3 contains 13 residues. The CDR3 spells CASSTEADTEAFF. CDR3 nucleotides: TGTGCCAGCAGCACGGAGGCAGACACTGAAGCTTTCTTT.

The table lists this clonotype with many counts. This rearrangement joins TRBV7-9 to TRBJ1-6; no firm D call. The germline gives CDR1 SEHNR, CDR2 FQNEAQ (reference sequence). Deletions cut 5 bases from V and 11 bases from J, with 13 bases between. This CDR3 region has 13 residues. In DNA form, the CDR3 reads TGTGCCAGCAGCGCCGGGATTAGTCCACCCCTCCACTTT. It translates to CASSAGISPPLHF.

This clonotype was seen at least ten times. V is TRBV7-2 and J is TRBJ2-7; 9 bases line up with TRBD2. V trimming: 1 base; J trimming: 0 bases; junction bases outside the gene matches: 4. CDR1 SGHTA and CDR2 FQGNSA come from the germline V gene. CDR3 length equals 16 residues. This chain's CDR3 is CASSLDRTSASYEQYV. The CDR3 DNA reads as TGTGCCAGCAGCTTAGATCGGACTAGCGCCTCCTACGAGCAGTACGTC.

Many counts were recorded for this clonotype. The CDR3 DNA reads as TGTGCCAGCAGCAGGAGCCGGGACGACGAGCAGTACTTC. Residues: CASSRSRDDEQYF. This chain links TRBV13 with TRBJ2-7, with D perhaps given as TRBD1 or TRBD2 (5 bases each). The CDR3 length is 13 residues. Trimming removed 5 bases at V and 5 bases at J, with 13 bases between. Germline V lookup: CDR1 PRHDT, CDR2 FYEKMQ (reference sequence).

This clonotype was counted many times. The chain links TRBV6-6 to TRBJ1-1; D gene uncertain. V lost 2 bases to trimming and J lost 3 bases, with 7 bases between them. The CDR3 contains 13 residues. Germline CDR1 reads MNHNY; CDR2 reads SVGAGI (reference sequence). The CDR3 spells CASSYPPDTEAFF. CDR3 sequence (DNA): TGTGCCAGCAGTTACCCGCCCGACACTGAAGCTTTCTTT.

This clonotype was seen many times. This chain links TRBV20-1 with TRBJ1-1; D not certain. With 0 bases removed from V and 1 base from J, the gap between germline ends came to 3 bases. The germline V gene encodes CDR1 DFQATT and CDR2 SNEGSKA (reference sequence). This CDR3 is 12 amino acids long. CDR3 coding DNA: TGCAGTGCTAGAGATCCGAACACTGAAGCTTTCTTT. Residues: CSARDPNTEAFF.

This clonotype was counted many times. The J gene is TRBJ2-7, the V gene TRBV7-2; D unresolved. The germline V gene has CDR1 SGHTA and CDR2 FQGNSA. The CDR3 is made up of 16 amino acids. V lost 0 bases, J lost 0 bases, and 12 bases lay in between. The CDR3 reads CASSLALRKTSYEQYF. The DNA for the CDR3 is TGTGCCAGCAGCTTAGCGCTCCGAAAGACCTCCTACGAGCAGTACTTC.